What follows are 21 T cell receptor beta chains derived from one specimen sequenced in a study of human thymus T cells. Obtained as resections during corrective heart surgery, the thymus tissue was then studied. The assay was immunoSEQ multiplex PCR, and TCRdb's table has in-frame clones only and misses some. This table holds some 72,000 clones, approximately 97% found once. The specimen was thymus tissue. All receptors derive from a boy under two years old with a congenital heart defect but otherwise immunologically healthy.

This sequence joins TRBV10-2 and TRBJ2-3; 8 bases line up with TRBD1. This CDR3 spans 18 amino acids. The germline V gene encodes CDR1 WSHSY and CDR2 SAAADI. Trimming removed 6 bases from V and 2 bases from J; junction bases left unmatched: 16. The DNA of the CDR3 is TGCGCCAGCAGGGGGCGGCCACCAGGGGGCCAGGACACAGATACGCAGTATTTT. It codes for CASRGRPPGGQDTDTQYF.

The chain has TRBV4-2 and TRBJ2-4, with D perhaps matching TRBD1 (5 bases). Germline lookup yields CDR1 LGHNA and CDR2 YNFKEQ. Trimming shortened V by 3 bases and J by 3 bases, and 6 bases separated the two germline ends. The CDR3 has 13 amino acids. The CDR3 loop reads CASSQDIKNIQYF. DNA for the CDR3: TGTGCCAGCAGCCAGGACATCAAAAACATTCAGTACTTC.

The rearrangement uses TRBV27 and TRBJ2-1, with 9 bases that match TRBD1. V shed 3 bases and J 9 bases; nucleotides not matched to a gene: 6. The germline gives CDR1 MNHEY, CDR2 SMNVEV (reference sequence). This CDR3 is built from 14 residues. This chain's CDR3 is CASSFDPTGGEQFF. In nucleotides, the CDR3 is TGTGCCAGCAGTTTCGATCCGACAGGGGGTGAGCAGTTCTTC.

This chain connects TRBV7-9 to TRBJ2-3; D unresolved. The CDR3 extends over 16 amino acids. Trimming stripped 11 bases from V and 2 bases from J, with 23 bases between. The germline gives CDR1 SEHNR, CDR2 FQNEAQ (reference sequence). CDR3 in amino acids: CAGCPPPMDATDTQYF. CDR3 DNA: TGTGCCGGATGCCCCCCGCCTATGGACGCCACAGATACGCAGTATTTT. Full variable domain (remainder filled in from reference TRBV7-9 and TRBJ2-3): DTGVSQNPRHKITKRGQNVTFRCDPISEHNRLYWYRQTLGQGPEFLTYFQNEAQLEKSRLLSDRFSAERPKGSFSTLEIQRTEQGDSAMYLCAGCPPPMDATDTQYFGPGTRLTVL.

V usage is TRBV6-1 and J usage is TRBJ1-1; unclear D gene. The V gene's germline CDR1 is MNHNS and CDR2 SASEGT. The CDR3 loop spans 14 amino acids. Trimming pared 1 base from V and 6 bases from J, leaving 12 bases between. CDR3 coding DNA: TGTGCCAGCAGTGAAGGGGTCGTCGGCGCTGAAGCTTTCTTT. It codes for CASSEGVVGAEAFF.

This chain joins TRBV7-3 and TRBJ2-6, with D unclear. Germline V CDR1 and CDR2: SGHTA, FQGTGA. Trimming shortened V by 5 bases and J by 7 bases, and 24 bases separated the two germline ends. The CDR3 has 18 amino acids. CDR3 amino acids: CASSPYPIFPSRANVLTF. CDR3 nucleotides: TGTGCCAGCAGCCCCTATCCCATCTTCCCCTCTCGAGCCAACGTCCTGACTTTC.

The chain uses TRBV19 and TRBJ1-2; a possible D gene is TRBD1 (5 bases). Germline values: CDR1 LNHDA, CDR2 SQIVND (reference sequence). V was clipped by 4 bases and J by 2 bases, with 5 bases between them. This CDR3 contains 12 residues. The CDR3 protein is CASSRGNYGYTF. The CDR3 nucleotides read TGTGCCAGTAGTAGGGGGAACTATGGCTACACCTTC.

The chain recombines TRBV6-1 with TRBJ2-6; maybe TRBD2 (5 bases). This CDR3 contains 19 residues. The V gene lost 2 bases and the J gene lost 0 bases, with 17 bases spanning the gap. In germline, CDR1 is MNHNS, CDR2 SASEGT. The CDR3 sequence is CASSELFGERSSGANVLTF. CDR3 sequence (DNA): TGTGCCAGCAGTGAACTTTTTGGGGAGCGGTCCTCTGGGGCCAACGTCCTGACTTTC.

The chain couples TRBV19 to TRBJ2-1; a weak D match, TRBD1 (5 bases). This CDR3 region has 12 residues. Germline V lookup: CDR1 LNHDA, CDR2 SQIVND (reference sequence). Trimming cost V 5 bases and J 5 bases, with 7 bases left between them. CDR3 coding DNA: TGTGCCAGTAGTTGGACAAACAATGAGCAGTTCTTC. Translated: CASSWTNNEQFF.

The CDR3 spells CASTKKQDSYEQYF. DNA of the CDR3: TGTGCCAGCACCAAAAAACAGGACTCCTACGAGCAGTACTTC. V usage is TRBV6-5 and J usage is TRBJ2-7, with TRBD1 as a possible D gene (5 bases). The V and J ends lost 7 bases and 0 bases respectively, with 13 bases between them. The CDR3 length is 14 residues. Per the germline V gene, CDR1 is MNHEY and CDR2 is SVGAGI.

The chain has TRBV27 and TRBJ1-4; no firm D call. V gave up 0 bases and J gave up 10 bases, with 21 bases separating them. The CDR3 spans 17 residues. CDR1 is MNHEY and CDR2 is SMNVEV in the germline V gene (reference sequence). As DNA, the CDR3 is TGTGCCAGCAGTTTATCGGATCCGGCCGAGGGTATGGGAAAACTGTTTTTT. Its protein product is CASSLSDPAEGMGKLFF.

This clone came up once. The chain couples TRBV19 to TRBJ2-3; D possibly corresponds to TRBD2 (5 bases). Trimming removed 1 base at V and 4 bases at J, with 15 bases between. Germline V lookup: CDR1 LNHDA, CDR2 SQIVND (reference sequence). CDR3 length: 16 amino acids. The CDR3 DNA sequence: TGTGCCAGTAGTATAGTAGAGGGAGAGAACGCAGATACGCAGTATTTT. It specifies CASSIVEGENADTQYF.

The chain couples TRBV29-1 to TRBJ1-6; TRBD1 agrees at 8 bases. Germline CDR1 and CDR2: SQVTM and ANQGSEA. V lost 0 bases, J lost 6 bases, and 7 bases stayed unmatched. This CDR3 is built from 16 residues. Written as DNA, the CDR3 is TGCAGCGTTGAAGATCGGGCAGGGGGCTCTAATTCACCCCTCCACTTT. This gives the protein CSVEDRAGGSNSPLHF.

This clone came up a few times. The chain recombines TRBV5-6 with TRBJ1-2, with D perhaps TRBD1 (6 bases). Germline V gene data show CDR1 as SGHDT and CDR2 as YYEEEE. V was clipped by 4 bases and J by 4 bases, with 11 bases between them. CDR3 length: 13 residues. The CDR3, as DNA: TGTGCCAGCAGCCCCAGGGGAAGCTATGGCTACACCTTC. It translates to CASSPRGSYGYTF.

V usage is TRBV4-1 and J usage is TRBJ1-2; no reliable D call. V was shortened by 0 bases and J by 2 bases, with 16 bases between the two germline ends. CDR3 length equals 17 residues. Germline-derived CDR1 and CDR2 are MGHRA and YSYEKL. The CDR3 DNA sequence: TGCGCCAGCAGCCAAGATATCGAACCGCCTGTGAACTATGGCTACACCTTC. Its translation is CASSQDIEPPVNYGYTF.

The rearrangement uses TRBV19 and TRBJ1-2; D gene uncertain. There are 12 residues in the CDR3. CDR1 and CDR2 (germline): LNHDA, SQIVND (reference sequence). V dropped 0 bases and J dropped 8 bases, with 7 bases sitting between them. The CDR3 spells CASSIEGWGYTF. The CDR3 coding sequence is TGTGCCAGTAGTATAGAAGGGTGGGGCTACACCTTC.

The CDR3 nucleotides are TGTGCCAGCAGCCAGCGCGGGGACAGTGAAGCTTTCTTT. Amino acid sequence: CASSQRGDSEAFF. The chain is built from TRBV13 and TRBJ1-1; 7 bases fit TRBD1. CDR1 and CDR2 (germline): PRHDT, FYEKMQ (reference sequence). This CDR3 region has 13 residues. Trimming cost V 5 bases and J 7 bases; bases outside gene matches: 7.

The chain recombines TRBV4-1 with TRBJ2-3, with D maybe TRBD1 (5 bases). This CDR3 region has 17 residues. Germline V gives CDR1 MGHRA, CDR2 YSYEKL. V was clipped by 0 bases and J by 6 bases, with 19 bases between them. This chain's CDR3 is CASSQEVRGAASDTQYF. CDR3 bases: TGCGCCAGCAGCCAAGAAGTTCGTGGGGCCGCCTCCGATACGCAGTATTTT.

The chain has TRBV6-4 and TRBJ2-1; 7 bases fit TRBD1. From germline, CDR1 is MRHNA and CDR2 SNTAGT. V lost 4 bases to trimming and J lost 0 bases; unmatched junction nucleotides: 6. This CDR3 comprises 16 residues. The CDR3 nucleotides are TGTGCCAGCAGTGTTACAGGGGCAAGCTCCTACAATGAGCAGTTCTTC. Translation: CASSVTGASSYNEQFF.

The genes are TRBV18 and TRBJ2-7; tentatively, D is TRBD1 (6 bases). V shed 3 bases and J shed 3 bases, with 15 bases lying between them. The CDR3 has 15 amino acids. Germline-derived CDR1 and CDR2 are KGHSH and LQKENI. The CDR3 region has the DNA TGTGCCAGCTCACCTAAAGAGACAGGACACTACGAGCAGTACTTC. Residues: CASSPKETGHYEQYF.

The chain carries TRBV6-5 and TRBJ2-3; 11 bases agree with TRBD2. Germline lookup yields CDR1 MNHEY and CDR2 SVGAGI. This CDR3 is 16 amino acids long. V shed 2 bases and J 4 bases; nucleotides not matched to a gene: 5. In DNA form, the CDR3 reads TGTGCCAGCAGTTACCGGGTAGCGGGGGGGGCAGATACGCAGTATTTT. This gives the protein CASSYRVAGGADTQYF.